This section outlines one T cell receptor (beta chain) sequence together with its context. The antigen is undetermined. Germline-derived CDR1 and CDR2 are LNHDA and SQIVND (reference sequence). V was clipped by 2 bases and J by 2 bases, with 10 bases between them. The CDR3 consists of 14 residues. These data come from a study of shared clonotypes between healthy human individuals. Study results and caveats: Investigators expected sequencing depth to affect clonotype sharing among donors.

For each subset, genomic DNA was distributed in equal portions over several immunoSEQ plates. Ten immunoSEQ deep assay plates held the unsorted PBMC DNA. Per the study methods: Quality scores were absent from the junction-only immunoSEQ sequences, so filtering differed. Sequencing used immunoSEQ multiplex PCR; TCRdb keeps in-frame clones, though not all of them. The V and J calls and clone size were taken over from that table, and D and trimming were inferred from the DNA. Of 450,000 to 500,000 clones in the sample, 81% were seen once. The TCR was taken from a middle-aged woman in good health. Some clones in this sample may be carry-over from other donors' samples. The sample comprised PBMCs. This chain links TRBV19 with TRBJ2-7; D not resolved. The CDR3: CASSITARAYEQYF. CDR3 DNA sequence: TGTGCCAGTAGTATAACAGCGAGAGCCTACGAGCAGTACTTC.